The 3 T cell receptor beta chains presented below share a single source sample, sequenced in a study of blood T cell repertoires in COVID-19. The protocol was immunoSEQ multiplex PCR, while the TCRdb copy is restricted to in-frame clones and leaves out a portion. This repertoire shows around 70,000 clones, about 83% found once; its top ten account for approximately 23%. The sequenced sample was peripheral blood. These TCRs come from a human donor in a cohort sampled during active COVID-19.

V and J are TRBV5-1 and TRBJ2-3, with D possibly matching TRBD2 (6 bases). The CDR3 has 15 amino acids. Germline V gene data show CDR1 as SGHRS and CDR2 as YFSETQ. The V gene lost 2 bases and the J gene lost 2 bases, with 12 bases spanning the gap. The CDR3 loop is CASSFGSGTTDTQYF. The CDR3 nucleotides read TGCGCCAGCAGCTTCGGTAGCGGAACCACAGATACGCAGTATTTT.

The chain joins TRBV28 to TRBJ2-5, with TRBD2 identical over 8 bases. V lost 6 bases, J lost 5 bases, and 5 bases stayed unmatched. Germline assignment: CDR1 MDHEN and CDR2 SYDVKM. The CDR3 spans 13 residues. The chain's CDR3 is CASSSGGLETQYF. In DNA form, the CDR3 reads TGTGCCAGCAGCTCGGGAGGGTTGGAGACCCAGTACTTC.

The rearrangement uses TRBV7-9 and TRBJ1-2, with unresolved D. The length of the CDR3 is 14 residues. The V gene lost 7 bases and the J gene lost 4 bases, with 16 bases spanning the gap. From germline, CDR1 is SEHNR and CDR2 FQNEAQ (reference sequence). The CDR3 is CASTPGGPGYGYTF. Here the CDR3 DNA reads TGTGCCAGCACCCCCGGAGGGCCGGGCTATGGCTACACCTTC.